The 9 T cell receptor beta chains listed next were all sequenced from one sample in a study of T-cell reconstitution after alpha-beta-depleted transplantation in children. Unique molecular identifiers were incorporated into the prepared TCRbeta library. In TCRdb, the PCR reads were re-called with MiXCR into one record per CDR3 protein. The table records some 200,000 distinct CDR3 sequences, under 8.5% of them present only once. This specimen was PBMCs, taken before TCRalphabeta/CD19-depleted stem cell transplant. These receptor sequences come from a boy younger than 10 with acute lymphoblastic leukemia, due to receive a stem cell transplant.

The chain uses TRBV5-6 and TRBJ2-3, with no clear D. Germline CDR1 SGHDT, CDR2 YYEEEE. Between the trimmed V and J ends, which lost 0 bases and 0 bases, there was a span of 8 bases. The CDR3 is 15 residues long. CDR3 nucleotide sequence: TGTGCCAGCAGCTTGGAAGGGAAAAGCACAGATACGCAGTATTTT. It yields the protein CASSLEGKSTDTQYF.

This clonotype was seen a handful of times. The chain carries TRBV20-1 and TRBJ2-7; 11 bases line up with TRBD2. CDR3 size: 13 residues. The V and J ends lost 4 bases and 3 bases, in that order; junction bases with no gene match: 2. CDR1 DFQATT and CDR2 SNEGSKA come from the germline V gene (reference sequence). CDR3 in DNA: TGCAGTGCTACAACTAGCGGGGGCTACGAGCAGTACTTC. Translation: CSATTSGGYEQYF.

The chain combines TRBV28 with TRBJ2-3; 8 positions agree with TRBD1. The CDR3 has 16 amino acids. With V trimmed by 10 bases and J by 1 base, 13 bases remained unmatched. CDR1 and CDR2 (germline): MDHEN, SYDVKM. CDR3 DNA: TGTGCCACCGCCCAGGGGGCTCATCCTGGCACAGATACGCAGTATTTT. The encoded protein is CATAQGAHPGTDTQYF.

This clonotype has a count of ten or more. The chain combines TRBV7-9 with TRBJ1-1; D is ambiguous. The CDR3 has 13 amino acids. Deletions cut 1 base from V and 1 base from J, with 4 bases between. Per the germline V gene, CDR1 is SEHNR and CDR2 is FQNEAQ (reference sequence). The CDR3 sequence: CASSLGTNTEAFF. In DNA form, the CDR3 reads TGTGCCAGCAGCTTAGGGACGAACACTGAAGCTTTCTTT.

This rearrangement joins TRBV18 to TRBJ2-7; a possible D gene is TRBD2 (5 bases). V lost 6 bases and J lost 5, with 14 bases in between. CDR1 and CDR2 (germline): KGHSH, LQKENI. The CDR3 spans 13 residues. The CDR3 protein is CASSSRGENEQYF. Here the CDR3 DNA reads TGTGCCAGCTCCAGCCGGGGAGAAAACGAGCAGTACTTC. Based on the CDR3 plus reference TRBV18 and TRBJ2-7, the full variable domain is NAGVMQNPRHLVRRRGQEARLRCSPMKGHSHVYWYRQLPEEGLKFMVYLQKENIIDESGMPKERFSAEFPKEGPSILRIQQVVRGDSAAYFCASSSRGENEQYFGPGTRLTVT.

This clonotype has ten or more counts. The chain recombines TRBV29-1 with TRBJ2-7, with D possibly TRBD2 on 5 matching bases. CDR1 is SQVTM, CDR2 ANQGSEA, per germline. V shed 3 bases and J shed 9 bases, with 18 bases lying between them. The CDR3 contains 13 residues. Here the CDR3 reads CSVESLAPGVQYF. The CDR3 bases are TGCAGCGTTGAGAGCCTGGCCCCCGGGGTGCAGTACTTC.

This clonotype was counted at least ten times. The CDR3 spells CASSSPGVAGFDGELFF. For the CDR3, the DNA is TGTGCCAGCAGCTCCCCCGGGGTAGCGGGTTTCGACGGGGAGCTGTTTTTT. The chain has TRBV7-3 and TRBJ2-2, with TRBD2 identical over 7 bases. Germline values: CDR1 SGHTA, CDR2 FQGTGA. This CDR3 spans 17 amino acids. With V trimmed by 4 bases and J by 7 bases, 15 bases remained unmatched.

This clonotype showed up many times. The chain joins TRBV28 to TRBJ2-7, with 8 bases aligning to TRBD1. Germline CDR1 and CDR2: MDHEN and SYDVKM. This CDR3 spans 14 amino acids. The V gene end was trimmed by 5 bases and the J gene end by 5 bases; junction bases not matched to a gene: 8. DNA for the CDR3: TGTGCCAGCAGTCCTCTAGGACAGGGAGACGAGCAGTACTTC. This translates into CASSPLGQGDEQYF.

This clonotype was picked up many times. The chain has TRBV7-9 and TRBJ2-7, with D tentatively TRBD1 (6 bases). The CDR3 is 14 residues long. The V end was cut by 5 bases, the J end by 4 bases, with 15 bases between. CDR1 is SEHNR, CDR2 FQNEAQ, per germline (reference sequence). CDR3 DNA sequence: TGTGCCAGCAGCCCCAAGACAGGTATATACGAGCAGTACTTC. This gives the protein CASSPKTGIYEQYF.